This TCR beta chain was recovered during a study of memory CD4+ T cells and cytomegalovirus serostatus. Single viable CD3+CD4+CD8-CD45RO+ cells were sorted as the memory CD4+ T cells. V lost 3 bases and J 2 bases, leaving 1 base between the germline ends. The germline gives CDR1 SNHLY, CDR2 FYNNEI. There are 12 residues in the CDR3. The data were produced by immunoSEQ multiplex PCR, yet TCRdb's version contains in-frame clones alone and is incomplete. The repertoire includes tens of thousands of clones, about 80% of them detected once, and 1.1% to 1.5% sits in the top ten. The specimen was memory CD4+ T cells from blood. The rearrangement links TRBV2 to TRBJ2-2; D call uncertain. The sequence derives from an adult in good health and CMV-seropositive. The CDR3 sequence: CASSDNTGELFF. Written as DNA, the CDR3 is TGTGCCAGCAGTGACAACACCGGGGAGCTGTTTTTT.